The 28 T cell receptor beta chains reported below all come from one sample, sequenced in a study of blood T cell repertoires in COVID-19. Sequencing was performed with immunoSEQ multiplex PCR; in TCRdb, only in-frame clones are kept and a portion is missing. The profile shows approximately 450,000 clones, roughly 91% of them singletons. Source material: peripheral blood. The source of these receptors is a woman aged 25 to 39 with acute or convalescent COVID-19.

About this clone itself: In the same sample, other DNA sequences code for this CDR3. The chain uses TRBV9 and TRBJ1-4; D remains ambiguous. Trimming stripped 0 bases from V and 10 bases from J, with 7 bases between. The CDR3 runs 12 residues. Germline V gene lookup returns CDR1 SGDLS and CDR2 YYNGEE. The CDR3 DNA reads TGTGCCAGCAGCGTAGGGGGAGGAAAACTGTTTTTT. Amino acids: CASSVGGGKLFF.

V is TRBV7-9 and J is TRBJ1-6; D is unclear. Trimming left V 1 base short and J 8 bases short, with 12 bases between. In germline, CDR1 is SEHNR, CDR2 FQNEAQ (reference sequence). The CDR3 consists of 15 residues. CDR3 sequence (DNA): TGTGCCAGCAGCTTAGTTATATTGGCGGATTCACCCCTCCACTTT. Its protein product is CASSLVILADSPLHF.

In nucleotides, the CDR3 is TGTGCCAGTATGAGCTCTGGACAGGGTTTTTCCAATGAGCAGTTCTTC. It is translated as CASMSSGQGFSNEQFF. The chain is built from TRBV19 and TRBJ2-1; 8 bases are a match to TRBD1. This CDR3 has 16 residues. CDR1 is LNHDA and CDR2 is SQIVND in the germline V gene (reference sequence). J was trimmed by 6 bases and V by 7 bases; bases with no gene match: 14.

The chain combines TRBV7-2 with TRBJ2-3, with 8 bases aligning to TRBD2. Germline values: CDR1 SGHTA, CDR2 FQGNSA. CDR3 length: 16 amino acids. V dropped 5 bases and J dropped 0; count of bases not matched to a gene: 7. The CDR3 is CASSPKRGRSTDTQYF. For the CDR3, the DNA is TGTGCCAGCAGCCCCAAGCGGGGGAGAAGCACAGATACGCAGTATTTT.

This clone was seen only a few times. Written as DNA, the CDR3 is TGTGCCAGCACTTTTGGCGGGGGTACCGGGGAGCTGTTTTTT. Protein: CASTFGGGTGELFF. The chain joins TRBV27 to TRBJ2-2; 7 nucleotides agree with TRBD2. V shed 7 bases and J 5 bases; nucleotides not matched to a gene: 7. The germline gives CDR1 MNHEY, CDR2 SMNVEV (reference sequence). The CDR3 runs to 14 residues.

The V and J genes are TRBV6-6 and TRBJ2-1; 11 bases fit TRBD2. Germline assignment: CDR1 MNHNY and CDR2 SVGAGI (reference sequence). The J segment lost 3 bases and the V segment lost 7 bases, leaving 2 bases of the junction unmatched. The CDR3 length is 14 residues. The CDR3 nucleotides read TGTGCCAGCAATCTAGCGGGGGGCTACAATGAGCAGTTCTTC. Translation: CASNLAGGYNEQFF.

This chain connects TRBV5-1 to TRBJ2-5; TRBD2 agrees at 7 bases. V was pared by 4 bases and J by 5 bases, with 2 bases of the junction left unmatched. Germline V lookup: CDR1 SGHRS, CDR2 YFSETQ. The CDR3 consists of 12 residues. As DNA, the CDR3 is TGCGCCAGCAGCGCGGGGGTTGAGACCCAGTACTTC. Translated, it gives CASSAGVETQYF.

This rearrangement joins TRBV29-1 to TRBJ1-2; 7 bases fit TRBD1. Germline-derived CDR1 and CDR2 are SQVTM and ANQGSEA. This CDR3 contains 12 residues. V lost 5 bases to trimming and J lost 8 bases; unmatched junction nucleotides: 8. The CDR3 region is CSVLDRFGGYTF. The CDR3, as DNA: TGCAGCGTTTTGGACAGGTTTGGAGGCTACACCTTC.

The rearrangement uses TRBV18 and TRBJ2-7, with no clear D. V lost 3 bases, J lost 5 bases, and 11 bases lay in between. The CDR3 runs to 13 residues. The germline CDR1 and CDR2 sequences are KGHSH and LQKENI. The CDR3 DNA reads TGTGCCAGCTCACCCAGATTGAATCACGAGCAGTACTTC. Translating gives CASSPRLNHEQYF.

This clone was recorded once. V usage is TRBV3-1 (or the pseudogene TRBV3-2) and J usage is TRBJ2-5, with D possibly matching TRBD2 (6 bases). V was shortened by 3 bases and J by 5 bases, with 10 bases between the two germline ends. The germline CDR1 and CDR2 sequences are LGHDT and YNNKEL (reference sequence). The CDR3 is 13 residues long. The CDR3 sequence is CASSHWGDETQYF. CDR3 coding DNA: TGTGCCAGCAGCCATTGGGGGGACGAGACCCAGTACTTC.

The chain uses TRBV27 and TRBJ2-1; D is unclear. Germline CDR1 and CDR2: MNHEY and SMNVEV (reference sequence). The CDR3 spans 16 residues. V lost 6 bases and J lost 4, with 19 bases in between. CDR3 sequence (DNA): TGTGCCAGCAGCGCGGAACACGGCCCGGTATACAATGAGCAGTTCTTC. This sequence encodes CASSAEHGPVYNEQFF.

As concerns this clone: The sample has other DNA sequences that encode this CDR3 too. The chain is built from TRBV6-5 and TRBJ1-2; D gene unclear. The CDR3 consists of 13 residues. CDR1 and CDR2 from the germline V gene are MNHEY and SVGAGI. V was pared by 2 bases and J by 3 bases, with 7 bases between. In DNA form, the CDR3 reads TGTGCCAGCAGTTACCTGGCAGACTATGGCTACACCTTC. Protein product: CASSYLADYGYTF.

CDR3 sequence (DNA): TGTGCCAGCAGCTTAGCCTCCCGGACAGTTGTTGGCTACACCTTC. It yields the protein CASSLASRTVVGYTF. This chain links TRBV7-9 with TRBJ1-2; perhaps TRBD1 as D (6 bases). This CDR3 comprises 15 residues. Trimming took 0 bases from V and 7 from J, leaving 15 bases between them. CDR1 and CDR2 from the germline V gene are SEHNR and FQNEAQ (reference sequence).

The V gene is TRBV7-3, the J gene TRBJ2-5; the D gene is possibly TRBD2 (6 bases). CDR1 and CDR2 from the germline V gene are SGHTA and FQGTGA. The CDR3 contains 13 residues. The V end was cut by 5 bases, the J end by 3 bases, with 10 bases between. CDR3 DNA: TGTGCCAGCAGCCCTAGCGTCAAAGAGACCCAGTACTTC. This translates into CASSPSVKETQYF.

This clone has more than one count but fewer than ten. The CDR3 loop reads CASSYGRGLETQYF. CDR3 bases: TGTGCCAGCAGTTACGGCAGGGGGCTAGAGACCCAGTACTTC. The rearrangement links TRBV6-6 to TRBJ2-5; 8 nucleotides line up with TRBD1. This CDR3 region has 14 residues. J gave up 4 bases and V 2 bases, and 3 bases lay outside the gene matches. Per germline, CDR1 MNHNY and CDR2 SVGAGI (reference sequence).

The chain is built from TRBV24-1 and TRBJ1-2, with 7 bases lining up with TRBD1. Germline values: CDR1 KGHDR, CDR2 SFDVKD. The trim removed 4 bases at V and 4 bases at J, leaving 11 bases unmatched. The length of the CDR3 is 16 residues. The CDR3 DNA follows: TGTGCCACCAGTGACCAGGGACAGCCGAGGGCCTATGGCTACACCTTC. It translates to CATSDQGQPRAYGYTF.

CDR3 region: CATRQETQYF. DNA for the CDR3: TGTGCCACCCGCCAAGAGACCCAGTACTTC. The chain links TRBV6-5 to TRBJ2-5; no reliable D call. V was pared by 10 bases and J by 1 base, with 4 bases between. The length of the CDR3 is 10 residues. CDR1 is MNHEY and CDR2 is SVGAGI in the germline V gene.

A single count supports this clone. The rearrangement uses TRBV30 and TRBJ2-7, with D possibly TRBD1 on 6 matching bases. Germline V CDR1 and CDR2: GTSNPN, SVGIG (reference sequence). Trimming removed 0 bases from V and 2 bases from J, with 11 bases in between. This CDR3 is built from 14 residues. CDR3 in amino acids: CAWSVFSGAYEQYF. Here the CDR3 DNA reads TGTGCCTGGAGTGTATTTTCAGGGGCCTACGAGCAGTACTTC. Supplemented by reference TRBV30 and TRBJ2-7, the full variable domain reads SQTIHQWPATLVQPVGSPLSLECTVEGTSNPNLYWYRQAAGRGLQLLFYSVGIGQISSEVPQNLSASRPQDRQFILSSKKLLLSDSGFYLCAWSVFSGAYEQYFGPGTRLTVT.

This sequence joins TRBV14 and TRBJ2-1, with D maybe TRBD2 (5 bases). The CDR3 has 14 residues. V was trimmed by 1 base and J by 4 bases, leaving 8 bases between them. The V gene's germline CDR1 is SGHDN and CDR2 FVKESK. In nucleotides, the CDR3 is TGTGCCAGCAGCCAAGGAGCGGCGTACAATGAGCAGTTCTTC. It yields the protein CASSQGAAYNEQFF.

The gene calls are TRBV20-1 and TRBJ2-7; D is uncertain. The CDR3 runs 11 residues. The germline CDR1 and CDR2 sequences are DFQATT and SNEGSKA (reference sequence). The V and J ends lost 3 bases and 5 bases respectively, with 8 bases between them. In nucleotides, the CDR3 is TGCAGTGCTAGGGTAGACAACGAGCAGTACTTC. Protein: CSARVDNEQYF.

As to this clone: Because the CDR3's place on the DNA is in doubt, the DNA is left out and the CDR3 is given as listed by TCRdb. The V call is TRBV7-2, the J call TRBJ2-3; TRBD2, the D gene given by the table, was not confirmed from the DNA. Including both end residues, the CDR3 is 18 amino acids long. Per the germline V gene, CDR1 is SGHTA and CDR2 is FQGNSA. The CDR3 loop reads CASSFGSGGGHSTDTQYF.

The CDR3 coding sequence is TGTGCCAGCAGCCTACAGGGGGCAGGCAATCAGCCCCAGCATTTT. It specifies CASSLQGAGNQPQHF. This rearrangement joins TRBV3-1 (or the pseudogene TRBV3-2) to TRBJ1-5; 9 positions agree with TRBD1. Germline V CDR1 and CDR2: LGHDT, YNNKEL (reference sequence). V lost 4 bases and J lost 2; bases outside the gene matches: 3. This CDR3 has 15 amino acids.

This clone was recorded a few times. V usage is TRBV6-1 and J usage is TRBJ2-1; 8 bases fit TRBD2. Germline lookup yields CDR1 MNHNS and CDR2 SASEGT. CDR3 size: 18 residues. With V trimmed by 0 bases and J by 4 bases, 11 bases remained unmatched. This CDR3 is CASSEAYAAGGRYNEQFF. The CDR3 nucleotides read TGTGCCAGCAGTGAAGCCTACGCCGCGGGGGGCCGGTACAATGAGCAGTTCTTC.

The chain is built from TRBV2 and TRBJ2-2, with TRBD1 matching 7 bases. CDR3 length: 14 amino acids. J lost 4 bases, V lost 6 bases, and 5 bases had no gene match. Germline CDR1 and CDR2: SNHLY and FYNNEI. The CDR3 nucleotides read TGTGCCAGCAGACGGGACAGCCTCACCGGGGAGCTGTTTTTT. Translated: CASRRDSLTGELFF.

The rearrangement uses TRBV9 and TRBJ2-3; TRBD2 aligns across 10 bases. This CDR3 is built from 17 residues. Germline CDR1 is SGDLS and CDR2 is YYNGEE. V shed 3 bases, J shed 2 bases, and the junction held 9 bases outside the gene matches. DNA of the CDR3: TGTGCCAGCAGCGGAGCGGGGGGGCCACAGGACACAGATACGCAGTATTTT. Translation: CASSGAGGPQDTDTQYF.

The V and J genes are TRBV6-5 and TRBJ2-7; D remains unclear. V lost 4 bases and J 1 base, leaving 11 bases between the germline ends. The CDR3 runs 14 residues. Germline V gives CDR1 MNHEY, CDR2 SVGAGI. The CDR3 coding sequence is TGTGCCAGCAGTTCGGCGGAAGCGTCCTACGAGCAGTACTTC. It encodes CASSSAEASYEQYF.

The chain employs TRBV12-3 or TRBV12-4 and TRBJ2-5, with D unresolved. This CDR3 spans 13 amino acids. With 4 bases removed from V and 5 bases from J, the gap between germline ends came to 11 bases. CDR3 loop: CASSSGRRETQYF. In DNA, the CDR3 is TGTGCCAGCAGTTCTGGTCGTCGGGAGACCCAGTACTTC.

The chain employs TRBV13 and TRBJ2-5; 7 bases are shared with TRBD1. Germline-derived CDR1 and CDR2 are PRHDT and FYEKMQ (reference sequence). The J segment lost 2 bases and the V segment lost 3 bases, leaving 3 bases of the junction unmatched. The CDR3 is 14 residues long. CDR3 residues: CASSFRTGQETQYF. CDR3 DNA: TGTGCCAGCAGCTTCCGGACAGGACAAGAGACCCAGTACTTC.